The rows below give T cell receptor beta chains drawn from one sample of a study of blood T cells in healthy people across ages. TCRdb redid the calling of the 5' RACE reads with MiXCR, one entry per CDR3 protein. The table includes about 1.5 million distinct CDR3 sequences, under 55% detected once. Sequenced sample: blood. Receptors were obtained from a woman aged 18-35 years in good health. Both conserved end residues are part of each CDR3. D genes are given only for firm matches. Part of the rows lack a size; the others show once, few, many or a class for expanded clones.

CDR3 protein,CDR3 DNA,D gene,clone size,V gene,J gene
CATSSLSAEAYNEQFF,TGTGCCACCAGCAGTCTATCAGCGGAAGCATACAATGAGCAGTTCTTC,NA,few,TRBV15,TRBJ2-1
CASSSRQDNQPQHF,TGTGCCAGCAGCTCCCGACAGGACAATCAGCCCCAGCATTTT,NA,NA,TRBV7-2,TRBJ1-5
CASRPGGNEQFF,TGCGCCAGCCGCCCCGGGGGGAATGAGCAGTTCTTC,TRBD2,NA,TRBV2,TRBJ2-1
CASSPPSQGVTDTQYF,TGTGCCAGCAGCCCCCCGAGTCAGGGGGTCACAGATACGCAGTATTTT,TRBD1,few,TRBV7-9,TRBJ2-3
CSASRTPGHEKLFF,TGCAGTGCTAGTCGGACCCCCGGGCATGAAAAACTGTTTTTT,NA,few,TRBV20-1,TRBJ1-4
CASSPSTGPSGANVLTF,TGTGCCAGCAGCCCGTCGACAGGGCCCTCTGGGGCCAATGTCCTGACTTTC,TRBD1,once,TRBV7-3,TRBJ2-6
CASSVRDLGGYTF,TGTGCCAGCAGCGTCCGGGACCTAGGAGGCTACACCTTC,NA,once,TRBV7-2,TRBJ1-2
CASSLLAEVQHF,TGTGCCAGCAGTTTACTCGCGGAAGTCCAGCATTTT,NA,few,TRBV28,TRBJ1-5
CASSPQDRREQYF,TGCGCCAGCAGCCCCCAAGATAGGAGGGAGCAGTACTTC,NA,NA,TRBV4-1,TRBJ2-4
CASSQVGGPSYNEQYF,TGCGCCAGCAGCCAAGTGGGCGGGCCCTCCTACAATGAGCAGTACTTC,NA,NA,TRBV4-3,TRBJ2-7
CASSTGGNQPQHF,TGTGCCAGCAGTACAGGGGGCAATCAGCCCCAGCATTTT,TRBD1,many,TRBV25-1,TRBJ1-5
CASSLGNRGGVTDTQYF,TGTGCCAGCAGCTTAGGGAACAGGGGTGGAGTCACAGATACGCAGTATTTT,TRBD1,NA,TRBV7-2,TRBJ2-3
CASSFSPQETQYF,TGCGCCAGCAGCTTCTCACCTCAAGAGACCCAGTACTTC,NA,NA,TRBV5-1,TRBJ2-5
CASSFARLAEDEQFF,TGTGCCAGCAGCTTTGCGCGACTAGCGGAGGATGAGCAGTTCTTC,TRBD2,once,TRBV7-9,TRBJ2-1
CASSQRGATSTDTQYF,TGTGCCAGCAGTCAGCGGGGGGCTACTAGCACAGATACGCAGTATTTT,TRBD2,NA,TRBV7-8,TRBJ2-3
CSAVAGEVMGQFF,TGCAGTGCGGTAGCGGGAGAAGTGATGGGGCAGTTCTTC,TRBD2,NA,TRBV20-1,TRBJ2-1
CASSPRPRNNYGYTF,TGTGCCAGCAGCCCACGACCCAGGAACAACTATGGCTACACCTTC,NA,NA,TRBV4-2,TRBJ1-2
CASSSRTSRDTQYF,TGTGCCAGCAGCTCACGGACATCCAGGGATACGCAGTATTTT,NA,few,TRBV7-2,TRBJ2-3
CSVHRGQETQYF,TGCAGCGTACACAGGGGGCAAGAGACCCAGTACTTC,TRBD1,NA,TRBV29-1,TRBJ2-5
CASSYSGAPGLENQPQHF,TGTGCCAGCAGTTACTCGGGGGCACCGGGACTGGAGAATCAGCCCCAGCATTTT,NA,NA,TRBV6-5,TRBJ1-5
CASSTPGLAGAGTDTQYF,TGTGCTAGCAGTACTCCCGGGCTAGCGGGGGCCGGCACAGATACGCAGTATTTT,TRBD2,NA,TRBV12-3/TRBV12-4,TRBJ2-3
CASPGNTGELFF,TGTGCCAGTCCGGGGAACACCGGGGAGCTGTTTTTT,NA,few,TRBV28,TRBJ2-2
CASSQDGRQQGYTF,TGCGCCAGCAGCCAAGATGGCAGACAGCAAGGCTACACCTTC,NA,few,TRBV4-1,TRBJ1-2
CSALLTGGYTF,TGCAGCGCTTTATTAACCGGTGGCTACACCTTC,NA,NA,TRBV29-1,TRBJ1-2
CASSALAGHNNEQFF,TGTGCCAGCAGTGCACTAGCGGGACACAACAATGAGCAGTTCTTC,TRBD2,NA,TRBV2,TRBJ2-1
CASSSVSGRVLSSTDTQYF,TGTGCCAGCAGTTCCGTTAGCGGGCGGGTACTGTCTAGCACAGATACGCAGTATTTT,TRBD2,NA,TRBV6-5,TRBJ2-3